The 16 T cell receptor beta chains below all came from one sample that was sequenced in a study of blood T cell repertoires in COVID-19 (dated by TCRdb to 2018 to 2020). The library was produced with the immunoSEQ multiplex PCR assay. TCRdb re-hosts the immuneACCESS table, in-frame sequences only. Its copies lack some clones; in the studies checked, an unresolved V gene accounts for under half of them, and the cause for the rest is not known. The sample table contains about 81,000 clones; only one count was recorded for roughly 90% of them. Jointly, the top ten make up roughly 12% of the sample. Sequencing was carried out using peripheral blood. All receptors come from a man between 65 and 85 years old with active or convalescent COVID-19.

V gene TRBV2 combines with J gene TRBJ2-2; D not resolved. Germline-derived CDR1 and CDR2 are SNHLY and FYNNEI. V dropped 3 bases and J dropped 2 bases, with 13 bases sitting between them. The CDR3 is made up of 16 amino acids. In DNA form, the CDR3 reads TGTGCCAGCAGTGACCCTGCCCGGAGAAACACCGGGGAGCTGTTTTTT. This codes for CASSDPARRNTGELFF.

The rearrangement links TRBV20-1 to TRBJ2-2, with a weak D call TRBD1 (7 bases). The V end lost 3 bases, the J end lost 7 bases, and 15 bases lay between the germline ends. From germline, CDR1 is DFQATT and CDR2 SNEGSKA (reference sequence). The length of the CDR3 is 14 residues. CDR3 loop: CSASHRGGGGELFF. DNA of the CDR3: TGCAGTGCTAGTCACAGGGGAGGCGGCGGGGAGCTGTTTTTT.

The chain is built from TRBV5-4 and TRBJ1-6; tentatively, D is TRBD1 (6 bases). This CDR3 is 13 amino acids long. Germline V gene lookup returns CDR1 SGHNT and CDR2 YYREEE (reference sequence). V was clipped by 4 bases and J by 9 bases, with 11 bases between them. The CDR3 loop reads CASSLKDSSPLHF. The DNA of the CDR3 is TGTGCCAGCAGCCTGAAGGACAGTTCACCCCTCCACTTT.

Worth noting for this clone: This specimen includes other DNA sequences encoding the same CDR3. The J gene is TRBJ1-3, the V gene TRBV19, with 7 bases matching TRBD1. This CDR3 is built from 15 residues. Germline values: CDR1 LNHDA, CDR2 SQIVND (reference sequence). Trimming at V came to 3 bases and at J to 4 bases, leaving 6 bases not matched to a gene. CDR3: CASSIGTGAGNTIYF. In nucleotides, the CDR3 is TGTGCCAGTAGTATCGGTACAGGGGCAGGAAACACCATATATTTT.

The rearrangement uses TRBV7-2 and TRBJ1-2; D gene uncertain. The CDR3 totals 14 residues. Germline CDR1 and CDR2: SGHTA and FQGNSA. V was shortened by 0 bases and J by 4 bases, with 9 bases between the two germline ends. Written as DNA, the CDR3 is TGTGCCAGCAGCTTAGCCCGACTACCCTATGGCTACACCTTC. It codes for CASSLARLPYGYTF. Filled out from reference TRBV7-2 and TRBJ1-2, the complete variable domain reads GAGVSQSPSNKVTEKGKDVELRCDPISGHTALYWYRQSLGQGLEFLIYFQGNSAPDKSGLPSDRFSAERTGGSVSTLTIQRTQQEDSAVYLCASSLARLPYGYTFGSGTRLTVV.

The rearrangement links TRBV10-3 to TRBJ1-6, with TRBD1 matching 11 bases. This CDR3 has 15 amino acids. V lost 4 bases, J lost 10 bases, and 6 bases stayed unmatched. Germline V CDR1 and CDR2: ENHRY, SYGVKD. This CDR3 reads CAISGGTGGDSPLHF. In DNA form, the CDR3 reads TGTGCCATCAGTGGGGGGACAGGGGGTGACTCACCCCTCCACTTT.

The chain combines TRBV5-5 with TRBJ2-1; 7 bases map to TRBD2. This CDR3 comprises 13 residues. The germline CDR1 and CDR2 sequences are SGHKS and YYEKEE (reference sequence). The ends lost 0 bases at V and 10 bases at J; junction bases unmatched: 4. The CDR3 here is CASSLAWRGEQFF. CDR3 in DNA: TGTGCCAGCAGCTTGGCGTGGCGGGGGGAGCAGTTCTTC.

The count of this clone is one. The gene calls are TRBV12-5 and TRBJ2-5; a possible D gene is TRBD1 (6 bases). V dropped 1 base and J dropped 11 bases, with 11 bases sitting between them. Germline V gene lookup returns CDR1 LGHNT and CDR2 FRNRAP. The CDR3 is 12 amino acids. The CDR3 DNA reads TGTGCTAGTGGTTTGGACCAGGGGCAACAGTACTTC. This translates into CASGLDQGQQYF.

The gene calls are TRBV5-1 and TRBJ1-5; D is uncertain. Germline V CDR1 and CDR2: SGHRS, YFSETQ. Trimming took off 1 base at V and 5 bases at J, with 13 bases between the two ends. The CDR3 is 15 amino acids. CDR3 region: CASSLYAGGDQPQHF. Written as DNA, the CDR3 is TGCGCCAGCAGCTTGTATGCGGGTGGGGATCAGCCCCAGCATTTT.

This rearrangement joins TRBV2 to TRBJ1-5, with 9 bases fitting TRBD1. The CDR3 runs 12 residues. The junction had 5 bases not matched to a gene; V was cut back by 6 bases and J by 11 bases. CDR1 and CDR2 (germline): SNHLY, FYNNEI. CDR3 residues: CASRPDRGAQHF. CDR3 nucleotides: TGTGCCAGCAGGCCGGACAGGGGAGCCCAGCATTTT.

The J gene is TRBJ2-7, the V gene TRBV6-5; D remains ambiguous. The CDR3 runs to 15 residues. Germline-derived CDR1 and CDR2 are MNHEY and SVGAGI. Trimming removed 0 bases at V and 0 bases at J, with 9 bases between. The CDR3: CASSYSPASSYEQYF. Written as DNA, the CDR3 is TGTGCCAGCAGTTACTCGCCAGCGAGCTCCTACGAGCAGTACTTC.

The gene calls are TRBV2 and TRBJ2-1; a possible D gene is TRBD2 (7 bases). Germline V gene lookup returns CDR1 SNHLY and CDR2 FYNNEI. There are 14 residues in the CDR3. Trimming stripped 0 bases from V and 9 bases from J, with 12 bases between. CDR3: CASSEAGGQGEQFF. The CDR3 nucleotides read TGTGCCAGCAGTGAAGCGGGGGGGCAGGGTGAGCAGTTCTTC. Filled out from reference TRBV2 and TRBJ2-1, the complete variable domain reads EPEVTQTPSHQVTQMGQEVILRCVPISNHLYFYWYRQILGQKVEFLVSFYNNEISEKSEIFDDQFSVERPDGSNFTLKIRSTKLEDSAMYFCASSEAGGQGEQFFGPGTRLTVL.

The rearrangement uses TRBV5-1 and TRBJ2-7, with 9 bases matching TRBD1. Germline trimming cut 4 bases from V and 6 bases from J; bases unmatched to any gene: 8. The germline V gene has CDR1 SGHRS and CDR2 YFSETQ. The CDR3 extends over 14 amino acids. CDR3 residues: CASSLLTGGSEQYF. CDR3 in DNA: TGCGCCAGCAGCCTACTGACAGGGGGAAGCGAGCAGTACTTC.

V usage is TRBV6-5 and J usage is TRBJ2-1; D remains unclear. This CDR3 has 12 residues. Trimming took 6 bases from V and 8 from J, leaving 11 bases between them. In germline, CDR1 is MNHEY, CDR2 SVGAGI. The CDR3 bases are TGTGCCAGCAGAAATCCCCTCGATGAGCAGTTCTTC. Protein sequence: CASRNPLDEQFF.

The rearrangement uses TRBV6-5 and TRBJ2-7; TRBD2 aligns across 8 bases. The CDR3 covers 15 residues. Unmatched junction bases numbered 13, after V lost 10 bases and J lost 2 bases. Germline values: CDR1 MNHEY, CDR2 SVGAGI. CDR3 sequence reads: CAIRGGQGPTYEQYF. The CDR3 DNA is TGTGCCATACGGGGGGGGCAGGGGCCAACCTACGAGCAGTACTTC.

This clone was counted between two and nine times. The rearrangement links TRBV5-1 to TRBJ2-7; D is possibly TRBD1 (7 bases). Germline CDR1 and CDR2: SGHRS and YFSETQ. Trimming took 0 bases from V and 9 from J, leaving 16 bases between them. The CDR3 runs 14 residues. The CDR3 sequence: CASSLGLEGAGQYF. The CDR3 DNA reads as TGCGCCAGCAGCTTGGGACTAGAGGGGGCAGGGCAGTACTTC.